The clone carrying this T cell receptor beta chain has only a few counts. Its antigen is not identified. This sample is drawn from a study of T-cell memory formation after mild COVID-19. Study outcomes and limitations: The study found contracting CD4+ clones mainly in CM and EM and contracting CD8+ clones in EMRA. Among clones contracting day 15 to 85, CD4/CD8 was balanced, whereas later expanders leaned CD4+. Prior to infection, memory already included some responding clones, suggesting cross-reactive memory joined.

The CDR3 totals 15 residues. The junction had 13 bases not matched to a gene; V was cut back by 7 bases and J by 10 bases. Germline assignment: CDR1 MNHEY and CDR2 SMNVEV (reference sequence). Employing constant-segment primers, 5'RACE generated TCR alpha and TCR beta cDNA libraries bearing sample barcodes and UMIs. TCRdb re-analysed the 5' RACE reads in MiXCR, keeping a single row per CDR3 protein. This sample has 500,000 to 650,000 distinct CDR3 sequences; about 20% occur once, and the top ten carry approximately 8%. The clonotype was recovered from an adult woman who had mild COVID-19 (a few samples of this study predate the infection). Cell type and time point are not known. Sequenced sample: PBMCs or a T cell subset sorted from them (not recorded which). The chain uses TRBV27 and TRBJ2-1; 10 nucleotides line up with TRBD2. This CDR3 is CASTLASGGLGEQFF. CDR3 DNA: TGTGCCAGCACCCTGGCTAGCGGGGGCCTCGGCGAGCAGTTCTTC.